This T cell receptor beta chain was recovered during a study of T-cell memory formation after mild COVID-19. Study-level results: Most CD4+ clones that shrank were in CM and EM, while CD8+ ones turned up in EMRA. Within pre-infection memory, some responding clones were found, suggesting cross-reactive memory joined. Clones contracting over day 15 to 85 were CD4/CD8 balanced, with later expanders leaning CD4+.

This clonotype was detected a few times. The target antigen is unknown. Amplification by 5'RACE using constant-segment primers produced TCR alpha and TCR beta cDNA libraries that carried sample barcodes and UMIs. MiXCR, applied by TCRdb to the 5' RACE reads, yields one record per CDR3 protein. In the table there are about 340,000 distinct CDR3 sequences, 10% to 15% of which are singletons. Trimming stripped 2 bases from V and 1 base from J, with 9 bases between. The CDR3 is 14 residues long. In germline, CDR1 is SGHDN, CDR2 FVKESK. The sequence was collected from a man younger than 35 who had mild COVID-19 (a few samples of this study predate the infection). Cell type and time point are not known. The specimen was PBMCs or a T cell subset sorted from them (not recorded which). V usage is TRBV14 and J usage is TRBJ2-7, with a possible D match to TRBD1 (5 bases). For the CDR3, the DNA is TGTGCCAGCAGCCAATATCAGGGTTCCTACGAGCAGTACGTC. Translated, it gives CASSQYQGSYEQYV.